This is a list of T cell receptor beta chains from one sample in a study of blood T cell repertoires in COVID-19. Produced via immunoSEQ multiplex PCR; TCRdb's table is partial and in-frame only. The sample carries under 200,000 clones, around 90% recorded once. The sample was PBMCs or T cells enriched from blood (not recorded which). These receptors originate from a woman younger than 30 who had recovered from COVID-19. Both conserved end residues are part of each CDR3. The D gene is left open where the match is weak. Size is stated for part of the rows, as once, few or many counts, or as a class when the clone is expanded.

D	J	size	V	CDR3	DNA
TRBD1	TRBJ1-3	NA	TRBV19	CASSLGQGGSGNTIYF	TGTGCCAGTAGTCTGGGACAGGGGGGCTCTGGAAACACCATATATTTT
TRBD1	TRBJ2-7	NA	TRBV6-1	CASSEGQGSYEQYF	TGTGCCAGCAGTGAGGGACAGGGATCCTACGAGCAGTACTTC
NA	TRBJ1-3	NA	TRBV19	CASSGGSFGNTIYF	TGTGCCAGTAGTGGAGGCAGTTTTGGAAACACCATATATTTT
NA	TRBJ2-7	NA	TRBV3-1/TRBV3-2	CASSQDSATGQYF	TGTGCCAGCAGCCAAGATTCGGCTACGGGACAGTACTTC
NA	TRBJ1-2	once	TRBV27	CASLGYLGQTYGYTF	TGTGCCAGCTTAGGATATCTAGGACAGACCTATGGCTACACCTTC
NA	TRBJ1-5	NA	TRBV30	CAWSVGTHYQPQHF	TGTGCCTGGAGTGTTGGGACACACTATCAGCCCCAGCATTTT
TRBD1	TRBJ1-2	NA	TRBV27	CASSTGTGGLYGYTF	TGTGCCAGCAGTACGGGGACAGGGGGCCTTTATGGCTACACCTTC
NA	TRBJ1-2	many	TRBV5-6	CASGSVVGEGYTF	TGTGCCAGCGGTTCGGTGGTCGGGGAGGGCTACACCTTC
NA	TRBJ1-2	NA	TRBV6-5	CASSYTARGYGYTF	TGTGCCAGCAGTTACACCGCCCGCGGCTATGGCTACACCTTC
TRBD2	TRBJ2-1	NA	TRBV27	CASSKLRLAGDIYEQFF	TGTGCCAGCAGTAAACTAAGACTAGCGGGGGATATATATGAGCAGTTCTTC
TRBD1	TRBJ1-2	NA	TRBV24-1	CATSERQGEGYGYTF	TGTGCCACCAGTGAGCGACAGGGGGAAGGCTATGGCTACACCTTC
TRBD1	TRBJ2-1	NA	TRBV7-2	CASSLQGALRNEQFF	TGTGCCAGCAGCTTACAGGGGGCCCTTCGGAATGAGCAGTTCTTC
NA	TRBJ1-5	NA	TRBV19	CASSPGGDQNNQPQHF	TGTGCCAGTAGCCCCGGGGGGGACCAAAACAATCAGCCCCAGCATTTT
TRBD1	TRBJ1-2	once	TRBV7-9	CASSLADLGGIYGYTF	TGTGCCAGCAGCTTAGCAGATCTAGGGGGCATCTATGGCTACACCTTC
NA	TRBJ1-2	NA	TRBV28	CASRQAPTEYGYTF	TGTGCCAGCAGACAGGCCCCGACGGAATATGGCTACACCTTC
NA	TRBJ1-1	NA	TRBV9	CASSYQAGTEAFF	TGTGCCAGCAGTTATCAGGCAGGGACTGAAGCTTTCTTT
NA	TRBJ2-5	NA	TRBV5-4	CASSTTRQETQYF	TGTGCCAGCAGCACGACTAGACAAGAGACCCAGTACTTC
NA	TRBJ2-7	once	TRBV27	CASRNPSSYEQYF	TGTGCCAGCAGAAACCCTAGCTCCTACGAGCAGTACTTC
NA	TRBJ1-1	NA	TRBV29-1	CSVNRATEAFF	TGCAGCGTTAACAGGGCCACTGAAGCTTTCTTT
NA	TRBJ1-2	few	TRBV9	CASSESGYGYTF	TGTGCCAGCAGCGAGTCGGGCTATGGCTACACCTTC
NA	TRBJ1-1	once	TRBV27	CASKYVAGVAEAFF	TGTGCCAGCAAATATGTAGCAGGGGTGGCTGAAGCTTTCTTT
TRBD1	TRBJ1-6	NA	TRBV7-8	CASSLRGVNYNSPLHF	TGTGCCAGCAGCCTCAGGGGGGTTAACTATAATTCACCCCTCCACTTT
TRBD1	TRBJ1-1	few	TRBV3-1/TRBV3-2	CASSLNRGWNTEAFF	TGTGCCAGCAGCCTGAACAGGGGGTGGAACACTGAAGCTTTCTTT
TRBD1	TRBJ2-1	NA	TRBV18	CASSQDRGTYNEQFF	TGTGCCAGCTCACAAGACAGGGGGACCTACAATGAGCAGTTCTTC
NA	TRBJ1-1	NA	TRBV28	CASSFVRTEAFF	TGTGCCAGCAGTTTCGTTCGGACTGAAGCTTTCTTT
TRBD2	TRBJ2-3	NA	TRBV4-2	CASSQEHSGGVTDTQYF	TGTGCCAGCAGCCAAGAACACAGCGGGGGGGTAACAGATACGCAGTATTTT
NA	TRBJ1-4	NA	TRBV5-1	CASRIWAGEKLFF	TGCGCCAGCAGGATCTGGGCAGGCGAAAAACTGTTTTTT
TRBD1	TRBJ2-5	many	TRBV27	CASSPGTGGETQYF	TGTGCCAGCAGTCCCGGGACAGGGGGCGAGACCCAGTACTTC
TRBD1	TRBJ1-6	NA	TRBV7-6	CARKGQGRYSNSPLHF	TGTGCCAGGAAGGGACAGGGACGGTATAGTAATTCACCCCTCCACTTT
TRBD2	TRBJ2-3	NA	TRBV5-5	CASSFNPHLAVDSDTQYF	TGTGCCAGCAGCTTCAATCCCCATCTAGCGGTTGACTCAGATACGCAGTATTTT
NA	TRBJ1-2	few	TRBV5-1	CASSWGTLYGYTF	TGCGCCAGCAGCTGGGGGACACTCTATGGCTACACCTTC
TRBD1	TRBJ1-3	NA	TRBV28	CASMFPQGRHSGNTIYF	TGTGCCAGCATGTTCCCACAGGGGCGCCACTCTGGAAACACCATATATTTT
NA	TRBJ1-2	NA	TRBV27	CASGPTTLSLRGYTF	TGTGCCAGCGGCCCGACAACCCTTAGTTTACGCGGCTACACCTTC
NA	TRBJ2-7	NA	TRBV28	CASSLSHEQYF	TGTGCCAGCAGTTTAAGCCACGAGCAGTACTTC
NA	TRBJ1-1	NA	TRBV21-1	CASSEVPEAFF	TGTGCCAGCAGCGAGGTCCCTGAAGCTTTCTTT
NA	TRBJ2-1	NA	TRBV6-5	CASSAPTRVNEQFF	TGTGCCAGCAGCGCCCCAACCCGGGTCAATGAGCAGTTCTTC
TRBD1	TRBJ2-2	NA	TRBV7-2	CASSPETGIAGELFF	TGTGCCAGCAGCCCCGAGACAGGGATCGCCGGGGAGCTGTTTTTT
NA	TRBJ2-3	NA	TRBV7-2	CASSLYLSVGTDTQYF	TGTGCCAGCAGCTTATACCTTAGCGTGGGCACAGATACGCAGTATTTT
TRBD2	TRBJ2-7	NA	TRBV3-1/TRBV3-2	CASSQDLAGGTYEQYF	TGTGCCAGCAGCCAGGACCTAGCGGGGGGTACCTACGAGCAGTACTTC
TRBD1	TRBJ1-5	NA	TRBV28	CASSLTGQGSNQPQHF	TGTGCCAGCAGTTTAACCGGACAGGGTAGCAATCAGCCCCAGCATTTT
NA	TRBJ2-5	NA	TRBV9	CASSVDLGEETQYF	TGTGCCAGCAGCGTAGACTTGGGCGAGGAGACCCAGTACTTC
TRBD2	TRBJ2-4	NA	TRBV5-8	CASSFLAGVAKNIQYF	TGTGCCAGCAGCTTCCTGGCGGGAGTAGCCAAAAACATTCAGTACTTC
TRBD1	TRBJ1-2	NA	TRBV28	CASSLSGTGGYTF	TGTGCCAGCAGTTTATCCGGGACAGGTGGCTACACCTTC
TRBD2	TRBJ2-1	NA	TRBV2	CASRVTSVHEQFF	TGTGCCAGCAGGGTGACTAGCGTCCATGAGCAGTTCTTC
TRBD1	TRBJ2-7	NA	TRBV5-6	CASSLGMGQGASEQYF	TGTGCCAGCAGCTTGGGTATGGGACAGGGTGCGTCCGAGCAGTACTTC
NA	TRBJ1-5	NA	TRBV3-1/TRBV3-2	CASSQDPSSNQPQHF	TGTGCCAGCAGCCAAGATCCCAGTTCCAATCAGCCCCAGCATTTT
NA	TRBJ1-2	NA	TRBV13	CASSLGRGDGYTF	TGTGCCAGCAGCTTAGGCCGGGGTGATGGCTACACCTTC
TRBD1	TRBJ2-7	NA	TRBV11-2	CASSLTGDYEQYF	TGTGCCAGCAGTTTAACAGGGGACTACGAGCAGTACTTC
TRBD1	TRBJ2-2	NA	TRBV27	CASRPDRGVWTGELFF	TGTGCCAGCAGACCCGACAGGGGTGTGTGGACCGGGGAGCTGTTTTTT
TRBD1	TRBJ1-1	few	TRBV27	CASTRQGTNTEAFF	TGTGCCAGCACAAGACAGGGTACAAACACTGAAGCTTTCTTT
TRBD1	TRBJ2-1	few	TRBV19	CASSREGARNEQFF	TGTGCCAGTAGCCGAGAGGGGGCTCGGAATGAGCAGTTCTTC
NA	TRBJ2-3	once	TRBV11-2	CASSPGGRPFTDTQYF	TGTGCCAGCAGCCCGGGGGGCAGGCCTTTCACAGATACGCAGTATTTT
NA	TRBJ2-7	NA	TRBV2	CASSRPGSDEQYF	TGTGCCAGCAGTAGGCCAGGGTCCGACGAGCAGTACTTC
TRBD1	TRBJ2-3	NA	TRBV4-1	CASSQVDRAGDTQYF	TGCGCCAGCAGCCAAGTAGACAGGGCGGGAGATACGCAGTATTTT
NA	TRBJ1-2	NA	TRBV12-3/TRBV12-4	CASSLTGLYGYTF	TGTGCCAGCAGTTTAACAGGGTTGTATGGCTACACCTTC
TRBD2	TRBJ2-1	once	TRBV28	CASPPSGGLAGGADEQFF	TGTGCCAGCCCCCCAAGTGGTGGACTAGCGGGGGGGGCGGATGAGCAGTTCTTC
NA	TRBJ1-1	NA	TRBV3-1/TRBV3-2	CASRPFDRPNTEAFF	TGTGCCAGCAGACCCTTCGACAGGCCGAACACTGAAGCTTTCTTT
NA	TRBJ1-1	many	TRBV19	CASSKGRINTEAFF	TGTGCCAGTAGTAAAGGGAGAATTAACACTGAAGCTTTCTTT